The 17 T cell receptor beta chains below all came from one sample that was sequenced in a study of T cell responses to AZD1222 COVID-19 vaccine. Sequenced by immunoSEQ multiplex PCR; TCRdb stores in-frame clones only, minus some. Of about 180,000 clones in the sample, just over 85% were seen once. Sequencing was performed on peripheral blood, taken 28 days after the second AZD1222 dose. The origin of the receptors is an adult who received the AZD1222 COVID-19 vaccine.

A single count supports this clone. The chain couples TRBV13 to TRBJ2-7; D may be TRBD2 (6 bases). The CDR3 is made up of 14 amino acids. V lost 7 bases, J lost 2 bases, and 15 bases lay in between. The germline CDR1 and CDR2 sequences are PRHDT and FYEKMQ (reference sequence). CDR3 protein: CASTLGASAYEQYF. The CDR3 bases are TGTGCCAGCACCCTTGGAGCTAGCGCCTACGAGCAGTACTTC.

In DNA, the CDR3 is TGTGCCAGCGCTCCTTACACCGGGGAGCTGTTTTTT. It translates to CASAPYTGELFF. The chain recombines TRBV9 with TRBJ2-2, with D unresolved. CDR3 length: 12 amino acids. CDR1 is SGDLS, CDR2 YYNGEE, per germline. Trimming removed 7 bases from V and 3 bases from J, with 7 bases in between.

The V gene is TRBV3-1 (or the pseudogene TRBV3-2), the J gene TRBJ1-2; TRBD1 matches 7 bases. This CDR3 spans 13 amino acids. The trim removed 4 bases at V and 6 bases at J, leaving 5 bases unmatched. Germline CDR1 reads LGHDT; CDR2 reads YNNKEL (reference sequence). The CDR3 bases are TGTGCCAGCAGCCCGACAGGGATCGATGGCTACACCTTC. This codes for CASSPTGIDGYTF.

J is TRBJ2-3 and V is TRBV7-3; 8 bases line up with TRBD2. There are 19 residues in the CDR3. J lost 5 bases, V lost 5 bases, and 21 bases had no gene match. Germline V gives CDR1 SGHTA, CDR2 FQGTGA. CDR3 sequence: CASSQAPLGAAGGLDTQYF. In nucleotides, the CDR3 is TGTGCCAGCAGCCAAGCCCCCCTTGGTGCGGCGGGGGGCCTAGATACGCAGTATTTT. Looking up the rest from reference TRBV7-3 and TRBJ2-3 gives the full variable domain: GAGVSQTPSNKVTEKGKYVELRCDPISGHTALYWYRQSLGQGPEFLIYFQGTGAADDSGLPNDRFFAVRPEGSVSTLKIQRTERGDSAVYLCASSQAPLGAAGGLDTQYFGPGTRLTVL.

The chain is built from TRBV5-4 and TRBJ2-1; weak D call: TRBD2 (7 bases). Between the trimmed V and J ends, which lost 6 bases and 3 bases, there was a span of 16 bases. Per the germline V gene, CDR1 is SGHNT and CDR2 is YYREEE (reference sequence). The CDR3 extends over 15 amino acids. The CDR3 sequence: CASIPGAGVYNEQFF. The CDR3 DNA reads TGTGCCAGCATCCCGGGGGCGGGGGTCTACAATGAGCAGTTCTTC.

CDR3 in amino acids: CASSLGPRQPQHF. Here the CDR3 DNA reads TGTGCCAGCAGCCTCGGTCCGAGACAGCCCCAGCATTTT. The rearrangement uses TRBV13 and TRBJ1-5; D not resolved. The germline V gene has CDR1 PRHDT and CDR2 FYEKMQ (reference sequence). The V end was cut by 5 bases, the J end by 7 bases, with 12 bases between. The CDR3 runs 13 residues. Full variable domain (rest looked up from reference TRBV13 and TRBJ1-5): AAGVIQSPRHLIKEKRETATLKCYPIPRHDTVYWYQQGPGQDPQFLISFYEKMQSDKGSIPDRFSAQQFSDYHSELNMSSLELGDSALYFCASSLGPRQPQHFGDGTRLSIL.

The rearrangement links TRBV28 to TRBJ1-5, with 7 bases identical to TRBD1. The CDR3 has 17 residues. The V gene end was trimmed by 5 bases and the J gene end by 6 bases; junction bases not matched to a gene: 16. Germline V gene sequence: CDR1 MDHEN, CDR2 SYDVKM. The CDR3 protein is CASSPSGGGKSPQPQHF. CDR3 DNA: TGTGCCAGCAGTCCCTCAGGGGGGGGGAAGTCTCCTCAGCCCCAGCATTTT.

This clone was observed a single time. The chain employs TRBV10-3 and TRBJ2-7, with a tentative D call TRBD2 (5 bases). The CDR3 length is 11 residues. The V gene's germline CDR1 is ENHRY and CDR2 SYGVKD. V lost 6 bases and J 4 bases, leaving 7 bases between the germline ends. This CDR3 is CAISERYEQYF. The CDR3 bases are TGTGCCATCAGCGAGCGGTACGAGCAGTACTTC.

This rearrangement joins TRBV12-3 or TRBV12-4 to TRBJ1-1; D gene unclear. Trimming took off 2 bases at V and 1 base at J, with 2 bases between the two ends. There are 12 residues in the CDR3. CDR3 nucleotide sequence: TGTGCCAGCAGTTTAAGGAACACTGAAGCTTTCTTT. Translation: CASSLRNTEAFF.

The rearrangement joins TRBV30 to TRBJ1-6, with D possibly TRBD1 on 5 matching bases. Trimming pared 5 bases from V and 2 bases from J, leaving 13 bases between. This CDR3 has 15 amino acids. Germline V gives CDR1 GTSNPN, CDR2 SVGIG (reference sequence). As DNA, the CDR3 is TGTGCCTGGGTTGGCAGGGACGCCTATAATTCACCCCTCCACTTT. Its translation: CAWVGRDAYNSPLHF. Full variable domain (rest looked up from reference TRBV30 and TRBJ1-6): SQTIHQWPATLVQPVGSPLSLECTVEGTSNPNLYWYRQAAGRGLQLLFYSVGIGQISSEVPQNLSASRPQDRQFILSSKKLLLSDSGFYLCAWVGRDAYNSPLHFGNGTRLTVT.

The rearrangement links TRBV11-1 to TRBJ2-1, with D possibly matching TRBD1 (5 bases). This CDR3 comprises 14 residues. The V end was cut by 1 base, the J end by 7 bases, with 11 bases between. CDR1 is SGHAT, CDR2 FQDESV, per germline (reference sequence). CDR3 in DNA: TGTGCCAGCAGCTTAGTAGCAGGGAAGAATGAGCAGTTCTTC. Its translation: CASSLVAGKNEQFF.

This sequence joins TRBV5-4 and TRBJ1-2; TRBD1 matches at 8 bases. This CDR3 has 16 amino acids. Germline-derived CDR1 and CDR2 are SGHNT and YYREEE (reference sequence). V lost 2 bases, J lost 4 bases, and 10 bases stayed unmatched. The CDR3 spells CASSFPAGGASYGYTF. Written as DNA, the CDR3 is TGTGCCAGCAGCTTCCCCGCAGGGGGCGCAAGCTATGGCTACACCTTC.

The chain has TRBV7-6 and TRBJ2-7; 8 nucleotides agree with TRBD2. Per the germline V gene, CDR1 is SGHVS and CDR2 is FNYEAQ. The length of the CDR3 is 14 residues. V shed 5 bases and J 3 bases; nucleotides not matched to a gene: 6. The CDR3 sequence: CASSPLADFYEQYF. The CDR3 DNA sequence: TGTGCCAGCAGCCCACTAGCGGACTTCTACGAGCAGTACTTC.

This clone showed up just a few times. The CDR3 protein is CASSLVLGVEALHF. The CDR3 nucleotides read TGTGCCAGCAGCTTAGTTCTCGGGGTGGAGGCCCTCCACTTT. J is TRBJ1-6 and V is TRBV7-9; D not resolved. Germline CDR1 reads SEHNR; CDR2 reads FQNEAQ (reference sequence). The CDR3 extends over 14 amino acids. Trimming removed 1 base from V and 14 bases from J, with 15 bases in between.

The CDR3 nucleotides are TGTGCCAGCAGCGCGGACAGAGGCTATGGTTCACCCCTCCACTTT. It yields the protein CASSADRGYGSPLHF. The chain has TRBV9 and TRBJ1-6, with a tentative D call TRBD1 (6 bases). From germline, CDR1 is SGDLS and CDR2 YYNGEE. V was trimmed by 3 bases and J by 9 bases, leaving 16 bases between them. The CDR3 spans 15 residues. Drawing the rest from reference TRBV9 and TRBJ1-6, the complete variable domain is DSGVTQTPKHLITATGQRVTLRCSPRSGDLSVYWYQQSLDQGLQFLIQYYNGEERAKGNILERFSAQQFPDLHSELNLSSLELGDSALYFCASSADRGYGSPLHFGNGTRLTVT.

This chain uses TRBV6-2 or TRBV6-3 with TRBJ1-2; 10 nucleotides agree with TRBD1. V was clipped by 4 bases and J by 2 bases; unmatched bases: 7. From germline, CDR1 is MNHEY and CDR2 SVGEGT. CDR3 size: 16 residues. In DNA, the CDR3 is TGTGCCAGCAGTTCCACGGGGACAGGGGCGAACTATGGCTACACCTTC. Its protein product is CASSSTGTGANYGYTF.

V and J are TRBV12-3 or TRBV12-4 and TRBJ1-1; no clear D gene. The CDR3 length is 13 residues. V was shortened by 3 bases and J by 9 bases, with 14 bases between the two germline ends. The CDR3 sequence is CASSFHLGTKAFF. The CDR3 DNA reads as TGTGCCAGCAGTTTCCATCTGGGAACTAAAGCTTTCTTT.